These 15 T cell receptor beta chains were all obtained from the same sample, sequenced in a study of memory CD4+ T cells and cytomegalovirus serostatus (dated by TCRdb to the late 2010s). Libraries came from the immunoSEQ multiplex PCR assay. The immuneACCESS repertoire file appears here via TCRdb, limited to in-frame rearrangements. These files lack a portion of the clones; in checked studies, under half of the deficit traces to unresolved V genes, and the cause of the others is not known. The sample table lists approximately 74,000 clones, about 76% of them with a count of one. The leading ten clones occupy 4% to 5.5% of the sample. A FACSAria II was used to sort memory CD4+ T cells, defined as single viable CD3+CD4+CD8-CD45RO+ cells. Sequenced input: memory CD4+ T cells from blood. These TCRs come from an adult in good health and CMV-seropositive.

The chain recombines TRBV5-6 with TRBJ2-7, with D unresolved. V dropped 0 bases and J dropped 1 base, with 8 bases sitting between them. The CDR3 is 14 amino acids. Germline loops: CDR1 SGHDT, CDR2 YYEEEE. The CDR3 loop is CASSLDQASYEQYF. The CDR3 DNA sequence: TGTGCCAGCAGCTTGGATCAGGCATCCTACGAGCAGTACTTC.

This chain uses TRBV11-3 with TRBJ1-1, with D unclear. Germline CDR1 reads SGHNT; CDR2 reads YENEEA. The CDR3 sequence is 14 residues long. Trimming left V 1 base short and J 4 bases short, with 10 bases between. In DNA, the CDR3 is TGTGCCAGCAGCTTAGGAGGCGACGGCACTGAAGCTTTCTTT. Encoded protein: CASSLGGDGTEAFF.

The rearrangement joins TRBV7-8 to TRBJ1-1; the match to TRBD1 covers 7 bases. Trimming took 1 base from V and 0 from J; bases not matched to a gene: 8. The CDR3 covers 17 residues. Per germline, CDR1 SGHVS and CDR2 FQNEAQ. The CDR3 spells CASSLEDGRGVNTEAFF. CDR3 DNA sequence: TGTGCCAGCAGCTTAGAAGATGGCAGGGGGGTGAACACTGAAGCTTTCTTT.

This sequence joins TRBV5-1 and TRBJ2-1; TRBD1 might be the D (5 bases). Trimming removed 2 bases from V and 6 bases from J, with 18 bases in between. Per germline, CDR1 SGHRS and CDR2 YFSETQ. The CDR3 is 16 residues long. The CDR3 is CASSLDQGKGLNEQFF. The CDR3 nucleotides are TGCGCCAGCAGCTTAGACCAGGGAAAGGGGCTCAATGAGCAGTTCTTC.

The rearrangement joins TRBV5-4 to TRBJ2-2; the D is unclear. Between the trimmed V and J ends, which lost 5 bases and 2 bases, there was a span of 4 bases. CDR1 and CDR2 (germline): SGHNT, YYREEE (reference sequence). This CDR3 spans 12 amino acids. CDR3 nucleotides: TGTGCCAGCAGTAAAAACACCGGGGAGCTGTTTTTT. Its translation: CASSKNTGELFF.

CDR3 coding DNA: TGTGCCAGCAGTGACAGGGGGGACGAGCAGTACTTC. Protein: CASSDRGDEQYF. The chain combines TRBV6-5 with TRBJ2-7; 9 bases align to TRBD1. This CDR3 comprises 12 residues. The trim removed 5 bases at V and 5 bases at J, leaving 1 base unmatched. The germline CDR1 and CDR2 sequences are MNHEY and SVGAGI.

This sequence joins TRBV21-1 and TRBJ1-1; TRBD1 was called by the table and not checked on the DNA. TRBV21-1 is flagged as a pseudogene. The CDR3 spans 13 residues. CDR3 bases: TGTGCCGCAGCACAGGGCATGAACACTGAAGCTTTCTTT. It translates to CAAAQGMNTEAFF.

This clone was seen more than once but under ten times. The J gene is TRBJ2-7, the V gene TRBV19; 7 nucleotides line up with TRBD1. Germline CDR1 reads LNHDA; CDR2 reads SQIVND (reference sequence). The V gene end was trimmed by 5 bases and the J gene end by 3 bases; junction bases not matched to a gene: 10. CDR3 length: 15 residues. CDR3 bases: TGTGCCAGTAGTTCCGCGACAGGGTTAAACTACGAGCAGTACTTC. This codes for CASSSATGLNYEQYF.

The V and J genes are TRBV19 and TRBJ2-3, with 9 nucleotides matching TRBD2. CDR1 and CDR2 from the germline V gene are LNHDA and SQIVND (reference sequence). The trim removed 3 bases at V and 10 bases at J, leaving 8 bases unmatched. The CDR3 is 14 residues long. CDR3 in amino acids: CASSMVVAGVAQYF. The CDR3 nucleotides are TGTGCCAGTAGTATGGTAGTAGCGGGGGTGGCGCAGTATTTT.

This clone was picked up a small number of times. V usage is TRBV4-3 and J usage is TRBJ1-1; D gene unclear. CDR1 is LGHNA, CDR2 YSLEER, per germline. This CDR3 spans 13 amino acids. The V end lost 1 base, the J end lost 4 bases, and 7 bases lay between the germline ends. DNA of the CDR3: TGCGCCAGCAGCCAAGCCCAGATCACTGAAGCTTTCTTT. This encodes CASSQAQITEAFF.

The V gene is TRBV2, the J gene TRBJ2-5, with unresolved D. Germline V gives CDR1 SNHLY, CDR2 FYNNEI. Trimming took 7 bases from V and 1 from J, leaving 13 bases between them. This CDR3 region has 14 residues. The chain's CDR3 is CASIPPGFQETQYF. The CDR3 DNA reads TGTGCCAGCATTCCTCCGGGTTTCCAAGAGACCCAGTACTTC.

The chain carries TRBV9 and TRBJ1-2; 7 nucleotides line up with TRBD1. Per germline, CDR1 SGDLS and CDR2 YYNGEE. The junction had 5 bases not matched to a gene; V was cut back by 3 bases and J by 3 bases. CDR3 length: 14 residues. In DNA form, the CDR3 reads TGTGCCAGCAGCGCCAGGGACAGAGACTATGGCTACACCTTC. Protein product: CASSARDRDYGYTF.

The rearrangement uses TRBV5-1 and TRBJ2-7; tentatively, D is TRBD2 (6 bases). The V gene lost 2 bases and the J gene lost 0 bases, with 30 bases spanning the gap. Germline V gene data show CDR1 as SGHRS and CDR2 as YFSETQ. The CDR3 has 21 amino acids. CDR3 sequence reads: CASSFGVLRTIRGEGSYEQYF. As DNA, the CDR3 is TGCGCCAGCAGCTTTGGGGTTCTGCGGACTATCCGGGGAGAGGGCTCCTACGAGCAGTACTTC.

The chain carries TRBV18 and TRBJ2-7; D not resolved. Germline-derived CDR1 and CDR2 are KGHSH and LQKENI. Trimming stripped 5 bases from V and 5 bases from J, with 7 bases between. This CDR3 has 11 residues. CDR3 nucleotide sequence: TGTGCCAGCTCAGTTCGGGACGAGCAGTACTTC. It translates to CASSVRDEQYF.

This chain connects TRBV10-3 to TRBJ2-2; 7 nucleotides match TRBD2. The germline gives CDR1 ENHRY, CDR2 SYGVKD. Trimming removed 6 bases from V and 3 bases from J; junction bases left unmatched: 4. The CDR3 is 14 amino acids. The CDR3 bases are TGTGCCATCAGGAGCGGGGTCGACACCGGGGAGCTGTTTTTT. The encoded protein is CAIRSGVDTGELFF.